A single sample gave rise to the 27 T cell receptor beta chains below, sequenced in a study of blood T cell repertoires in COVID-19. Generated by immunoSEQ multiplex PCR, the TCRdb table keeps only in-frame clones and is missing some. Seen here are about 270,000 clones, roughly 89% observed once, and the top ten hold approximately 2%. The sequencing input was PBMCs or T cells enriched from blood (not recorded which). Receptor source: an older woman who had recovered from COVID-19.

This clone was seen a single time. This rearrangement joins TRBV6-5 to TRBJ1-1, with D uncertain. This CDR3 has 13 amino acids. V was cut by 8 bases and J by 3 bases, with 13 bases left in between. Germline V gene lookup returns CDR1 MNHEY and CDR2 SVGAGI. The CDR3 protein is CASGRDRDTEAFF. The CDR3 DNA sequence: TGTGCCAGCGGGCGGGATCGAGACACTGAAGCTTTCTTT.

The chain employs TRBV19 and TRBJ2-7; no definite D call. V lost 3 bases, J lost 0 bases, and 12 bases lay in between. The germline CDR1 and CDR2 sequences are LNHDA and SQIVND (reference sequence). The CDR3 has 15 amino acids. CDR3 sequence reads: CASSIGSFVSYEQYF. The CDR3 DNA sequence: TGTGCCAGTAGTATTGGTAGCTTCGTCTCCTACGAGCAGTACTTC. The full variable domain, rest sourced from reference TRBV19 and TRBJ2-7, is DGGITQSPKYLFRKEGQNVTLSCEQNLNHDAMYWYRQDPGQGLRLIYYSQIVNDFQKGDIAEGYSVSREKKESFPLTVTSAQKNPTAFYLCASSIGSFVSYEQYFGPGTRLTVT.

The J gene is TRBJ1-2, the V gene TRBV28, with a weak D call TRBD1 (5 bases). Trimming stripped 7 bases from V and 7 bases from J, with 19 bases between. The CDR3 length is 14 residues. The germline V gene encodes CDR1 MDHEN and CDR2 SYDVKM. The CDR3 sequence is CASIGGAESAGYTF. The CDR3 nucleotides are TGTGCCAGCATTGGTGGGGCGGAATCTGCTGGCTACACCTTC.

J is TRBJ1-3 and V is TRBV9, with D unresolved. Germline V gene sequence: CDR1 SGDLS, CDR2 YYNGEE. The length of the CDR3 is 15 residues. Trimming took 2 bases from V and 3 from J, leaving 12 bases between them. The CDR3 sequence is CASSVLGENGNTIYF. In DNA form, the CDR3 reads TGTGCCAGCAGCGTCCTCGGGGAAAATGGAAACACCATATATTTT. Filled out from reference TRBV9 and TRBJ1-3, the complete variable domain reads DSGVTQTPKHLITATGQRVTLRCSPRSGDLSVYWYQQSLDQGLQFLIQYYNGEERAKGNILERFSAQQFPDLHSELNLSSLELGDSALYFCASSVLGENGNTIYFGEGSWLTVV.

J is TRBJ1-1 and V is TRBV28; no clear D. Germline V gene data show CDR1 as MDHEN and CDR2 as SYDVKM. CDR3 length equals 14 residues. Trimming cost V 5 bases and J 5 bases, with 15 bases left between them. The CDR3 region has the DNA TGTGCCAGCAGTCCCCTGGTAGGGAGAACTGAAGCTTTCTTT. It translates to CASSPLVGRTEAFF.

The chain is built from TRBV2 and TRBJ1-1; D might be TRBD1 (6 bases). Germline CDR1 is SNHLY and CDR2 is FYNNEI. This CDR3 comprises 14 residues. Trimming took 8 bases from V and 0 from J, leaving 13 bases between them. CDR3 residues: CASVDRFLNTEAFF. The CDR3 DNA reads as TGTGCCAGCGTCGACAGGTTCTTGAACACTGAAGCTTTCTTT.

The V gene is TRBV9, the J gene TRBJ2-3; 11 bases are shared with TRBD1. From germline, CDR1 is SGDLS and CDR2 YYNGEE. The CDR3 spans 16 residues. V was clipped by 4 bases and J by 7 bases; unmatched bases: 11. The CDR3 bases are TGTGCCAGCAGCCAAATACCCGGGACAGGGGGAAATACGCAGTATTTT. Its translation: CASSQIPGTGGNTQYF.

This clone was picked up a small number of times. The chain carries TRBV6-4 and TRBJ1-1; D may be TRBD1 (5 bases). Trimming pared 5 bases from V and 4 bases from J, leaving 11 bases between. The germline gives CDR1 MRHNA, CDR2 SNTAGT. This CDR3 has 13 residues. CDR3 region: CASSTRRGTEAFF. CDR3 DNA: TGTGCCAGCAGTACGAGGAGGGGCACTGAAGCTTTCTTT.

This sequence joins TRBV3-1 (or the pseudogene TRBV3-2) and TRBJ2-3; 7 bases map to TRBD1. V trimming: 2 bases; J trimming: 0 bases; junction bases outside the gene matches: 5. The germline CDR1 and CDR2 sequences are LGHDT and YNNKEL (reference sequence). The length of the CDR3 is 16 residues. CDR3 loop: CASSQQTGISTDTQYF. Written as DNA, the CDR3 is TGTGCCAGCAGCCAACAGACAGGGATTAGCACAGATACGCAGTATTTT.

The rearrangement joins TRBV30 to TRBJ1-5; D is possibly TRBD1 (5 bases). Trimming shortened V by 0 bases and J by 4 bases, and 7 bases separated the two germline ends. The CDR3 runs 13 residues. Germline V CDR1 and CDR2: GTSNPN, SVGIG (reference sequence). CDR3 loop: CAWSVQENQPQHF. The DNA of the CDR3 is TGTGCCTGGAGTGTACAGGAAAATCAGCCCCAGCATTTT.

The chain recombines TRBV4-1 with TRBJ1-5, with D possibly TRBD1 on 6 matching bases. Germline lookup yields CDR1 MGHRA and CDR2 YSYEKL. V was cut by 3 bases and J by 0 bases, with 15 bases left in between. The CDR3 covers 17 residues. CDR3 sequence: CASSHPRGGNSNQPQHF. DNA for the CDR3: TGCGCCAGCAGCCACCCCAGGGGCGGAAATAGCAATCAGCCCCAGCATTTT.

The gene calls are TRBV29-1 and TRBJ2-7; TRBD2 is a possible D gene (6 bases). The CDR3 is made up of 12 amino acids. The V gene's germline CDR1 is SQVTM and CDR2 ANQGSEA. The V gene lost 6 bases and the J gene lost 4 bases, with 13 bases spanning the gap. CDR3 amino acids: CSVENGGYEQYF. In DNA, the CDR3 is TGCAGCGTAGAAAACGGGGGTTACGAGCAGTACTTC.

The chain uses TRBV4-1 and TRBJ1-6; 8 positions agree with TRBD1. Germline V gives CDR1 MGHRA, CDR2 YSYEKL. The ends lost 3 bases at V and 3 bases at J; junction bases unmatched: 4. The CDR3 contains 16 residues. In nucleotides, the CDR3 is TGCGCCAGCAGCCAGGACAGGGCGAACTATAATTCACCCCTCCACTTT. This codes for CASSQDRANYNSPLHF.

The chain is built from TRBV27 and TRBJ1-4, with no clear D. The CDR3 contains 14 residues. The germline V gene encodes CDR1 MNHEY and CDR2 SMNVEV (reference sequence). Trimming took off 6 bases at V and 7 bases at J, with 15 bases between the two ends. The CDR3 sequence is CASRSGGVGEKLFF. The CDR3 DNA is TGTGCCAGCAGGTCGGGAGGCGTGGGTGAAAAACTGTTTTTT.

About this clone: Germline and junction disagree at one end, which may indicate a read error. The chain combines TRBV28 with TRBJ2-7, with a possible D match to TRBD1 (9 bases). Per germline, CDR1 MDHEN and CDR2 SYDVKM. CDR3 length: 16 residues. The CDR3, as DNA: TGCCCCACCAGAACCGGGGGGGGGACAGGGACCTACGAGCAGTACTTC. Translation: CPTRTGGGTGTYEQYF.

A single count supports this clone. V usage is TRBV12-3 or TRBV12-4 and J usage is TRBJ1-2; D perhaps matches TRBD1 (6 bases). V lost 6 bases and J 4 bases, leaving 12 bases between the germline ends. The CDR3 totals 13 residues. The CDR3 here is CASSFTGSYGYTF. The CDR3 DNA is TGTGCCAGCAGCTTTACAGGGAGCTATGGCTACACCTTC.

V gene TRBV7-8 combines with J gene TRBJ2-5; 7 bases are shared with TRBD1. Germline V lookup: CDR1 SGHVS, CDR2 FQNEAQ. V lost 0 bases to trimming and J lost 5 bases; unmatched junction nucleotides: 9. The CDR3 is 16 amino acids. The DNA of the CDR3 is TGTGCCAGCAGCTTAGCGGTCACAGGGGCTGAGGAGACCCAGTACTTC. Its translation: CASSLAVTGAEETQYF. Looking up the rest from reference TRBV7-8 and TRBJ2-5 gives the full variable domain: GAGVSQSPRYKVAKRGQDVALRCDPISGHVSLFWYQQALGQGPEFLTYFQNEAQLDKSGLPSDRFFAERPEGSVSTLKIQRTQQEDSAVYLCASSLAVTGAEETQYFGPGTRLLVL.

CDR3 residues: CASSDREVTGELFF. Here the CDR3 DNA reads TGTGCCAGCAGTGATAGGGAGGTCACCGGGGAGCTGTTTTTT. J is TRBJ2-2 and V is TRBV6-1, with D possibly being TRBD2 (6 bases). The germline CDR1 and CDR2 sequences are MNHNS and SASEGT. The CDR3 totals 14 residues. V was clipped by 3 bases and J by 4 bases, with 9 bases between them.

As DNA, the CDR3 is TGTGCCAGCAGTCCCCAGGTTTGGGGGGCCAACGTCCTGACTTTC. Translated: CASSPQVWGANVLTF. The genes are TRBV6-5 and TRBJ2-6, with unresolved D. There are 15 residues in the CDR3. V was trimmed by 5 bases and J by 4 bases, leaving 12 bases between them. Per germline, CDR1 MNHEY and CDR2 SVGAGI.

This clone was observed once. The chain employs TRBV27 and TRBJ1-4, with 9 bases identical to TRBD1. The CDR3 contains 15 residues. Germline V lookup: CDR1 MNHEY, CDR2 SMNVEV (reference sequence). Trimming took 1 base from V and 5 from J; bases not matched to a gene: 2. The CDR3 spells CASSLLGQGNEKLFF. The CDR3 DNA is TGTGCCAGCAGTTTATTAGGACAGGGGAATGAAAAACTGTTTTTT. Looking up the rest from reference TRBV27 and TRBJ1-4 gives the full variable domain: EAQVTQNPRYLITVTGKKLTVTCSQNMNHEYMSWYRQDPGLGLRQIYYSMNVEVTDKGDVPEGYKVSRKEKRNFPLILESPSPNQTSLYFCASSLLGQGNEKLFFGSGTQLSVL.

The J gene is TRBJ2-2, the V gene TRBV24-1, with D maybe TRBD1 (6 bases). From germline, CDR1 is KGHDR and CDR2 SFDVKD. Trimming took 0 bases from V and 4 from J, leaving 11 bases between them. CDR3 length equals 16 residues. The CDR3 is CATSDLQQGGTGELFF. DNA for the CDR3: TGTGCCACCAGTGATTTGCAACAGGGCGGCACCGGGGAGCTGTTTTTT.

The chain joins TRBV10-2 to TRBJ1-3, with TRBD1 matching over 8 bases. V gave up 3 bases and J gave up 2 bases; unmatched junction bases: 3. The CDR3 is 15 residues long. The germline V gene has CDR1 WSHSY and CDR2 SAAADI. CDR3 bases: TGCGCCAGCAGTGAAGAGACAGGGGCTGGAAACACCATATATTTT. Translating gives CASSEETGAGNTIYF.

V is TRBV2 and J is TRBJ1-1, with D possibly being TRBD1 (6 bases). Germline CDR1 is SNHLY and CDR2 is FYNNEI. V lost 1 base and J lost 11, with 17 bases in between. CDR3 length equals 14 residues. The CDR3 is CASSEGTGTLGAFF. The CDR3 DNA reads TGTGCCAGCAGTGAAGGAACAGGGACCCTTGGGGCTTTCTTT.

V usage is TRBV3-1 (or the pseudogene TRBV3-2) and J usage is TRBJ1-1, with D uncertain. CDR1 and CDR2 (germline): LGHDT, YNNKEL (reference sequence). The CDR3 is 11 amino acids. V dropped 1 base and J dropped 9 bases, with 6 bases sitting between them. The CDR3 region is CASSQGVQAFF. The CDR3 DNA reads TGTGCCAGCAGCCAAGGCGTGCAAGCTTTCTTT.

The genes are TRBV3-1 (or the pseudogene TRBV3-2) and TRBJ1-5, with D possibly matching TRBD1 (5 bases). V shed 3 bases and J shed 2 bases, with 8 bases lying between them. CDR3 length equals 14 residues. Germline CDR1 LGHDT, CDR2 YNNKEL (reference sequence). The CDR3 sequence is CASSHQGGNQPQHF. In nucleotides, the CDR3 is TGTGCCAGCAGCCATCAAGGGGGCAATCAGCCCCAGCATTTT.

J is TRBJ1-1 and V is TRBV5-4; 7 bases map to TRBD1. CDR1 and CDR2 from the germline V gene are SGHNT and YYREEE (reference sequence). The V segment lost 6 bases and the J segment 0 bases; nucleotides outside the gene matches: 5. This CDR3 has 14 residues. CDR3 coding DNA: TGTGCCAGCAACTCAGGGGGTATGAACACTGAAGCTTTCTTT. It codes for CASNSGGMNTEAFF.

The sample holds one count of this clone. The chain is built from TRBV30 and TRBJ1-5; 11 bases are a match to TRBD1. This CDR3 is built from 14 residues. CDR1 and CDR2 (germline): GTSNPN, SVGIG (reference sequence). V lost 3 bases, J lost 5 bases, and 3 bases stayed unmatched. CDR3 amino acids: CAWRWGQGDQPQHF. DNA of the CDR3: TGTGCCTGGAGGTGGGGACAGGGGGATCAGCCCCAGCATTTT.